The rows below give T cell receptor beta chains drawn from one sample of a study of cytomegalovirus exposure and HLA in healthy donors. Clones were sequenced by immunoSEQ multiplex PCR, and TCRdb holds only the in-frame ones, with some missing. Of 45,000 to 65,000 clones listed, 70% to 85% were seen once; the top ten hold 2.5% to 3.5%. Sequencing was carried out using PBMCs. These receptor sequences come from a woman aged 40 to 55 in good health and CMV-seropositive. Both conserved end residues are part of each CDR3. D genes are given only for firm matches. Some rows have no size entry. The others give once, few or many, or a class for an expanded clone.

abundance,j_gene,v_gene,d_gene,len,CDR3nt,CDR3aa
few,TRBJ1-2,TRBV7-6,.,15,TGTGCCAGCAGCTTATCCGCAGGGGAGGGCTATGGCTACACCTTC,CASSLSAGEGYGYTF
.,TRBJ2-3,TRBV10-3,TRBD2,14,TGTGCCACTGCCTTAAGCGGGGGCACAGATACGCAGTATTTT,CATALSGGTDTQYF
once,TRBJ1-1,TRBV30,.,15,TGTGCCTGGAGTGGCTCAGGGAGGATGAACACTGAAGCTTTCTTT,CAWSGSGRMNTEAFF
.,TRBJ1-2,TRBV30,.,13,TGTGCCTGGAGTGTACGAGGGAGCGGAGGCTACACCTTC,CAWSVRGSGGYTF
.,TRBJ2-5,TRBV19,.,16,TGTGCCAGTAGTATAACAATCCGGGCGGGGAGAGAGACCCAGTACTTC,CASSITIRAGRETQYF
.,TRBJ2-1,TRBV7-2,TRBD1,17,TGTGCCAGCAGCCAACAGGGGGCCCTAGCCTTCTACAATGAGCAGTTCTTC,CASSQQGALAFYNEQFF
.,TRBJ1-1,TRBV7-9,.,12,TGTGCCAGCAGCTCCTATAACACTGAAGCTTTCTTT,CASSSYNTEAFF
few,TRBJ2-7,TRBV2,TRBD1,14,TGTGCCAGCAGCGAGACAGGGCCAAGGGGCGAGCAGTACTTC,CASSETGPRGEQYF
.,TRBJ2-6,TRBV4-1,TRBD1,20,TGCGCCAGCAGCCAAGATGGTGGCAGGGGGCTCAGTCCTGGGGCCAACGTCCTGACTTTC,CASSQDGGRGLSPGANVLTF
.,TRBJ1-3,TRBV18,.,14,TGTGCCAGCTCACCACAAGGGGCTGGAAACACCATATATTTT,CASSPQGAGNTIYF
.,TRBJ1-1,TRBV6-5,.,13,TGTGCCAGCAGTTACTCGAGCGTTGGAGAAGCTTTCTTT,CASSYSSVGEAFF
once,TRBJ1-4,TRBV29-1,.,12,TGCAGCGTTGTCGGGGTTGGTGAAAAACTGTTTTTT,CSVVGVGEKLFF
.,TRBJ2-7,TRBV11-2,.,14,TGTGCCAGCAGCTTAGGGACTCAACAATACGAGCAGTACTTC,CASSLGTQQYEQYF
once,TRBJ2-5,TRBV7-2,.,16,TGTGCCAGCAGCTCCTCGAGGGGGTCAGGCGAGGAGACCCAGTACTTC,CASSSSRGSGEETQYF
.,TRBJ1-3,TRBV9,.,13,TGTGCCAGCCGGGGGGTCGGGGGGAACACCATATATTTT,CASRGVGGNTIYF
.,TRBJ2-2,TRBV9,.,16,.,CASSQVARGNTGELLF
few,TRBJ2-2,TRBV9,.,15,TGTGCCAGCAGCCTCCGTCAGTATCCTACCGGGGAGCTGTTTTTT,CASSLRQYPTGELFF
.,TRBJ1-6,TRBV2,.,13,TGTGCCAGCAGTGTGGAGGGGAGCTCACCCCTCCACTTT,CASSVEGSSPLHF
few,TRBJ1-5,TRBV19,TRBD1,16,TGTGCCAGTAGTATCACAGGGGGTAGGGGCAATCAGCCCCAGCATTTT,CASSITGGRGNQPQHF
.,TRBJ1-4,TRBV7-9,.,14,TGTGCCAGCAGCTTTTTAGGGGATAATGAAAAACTGTTTTTT,CASSFLGDNEKLFF
.,TRBJ1-6,TRBV6-5,TRBD1,15,TGTGCCAGCGACAGGGATGGACCGCTGAATTCACCCCTCCACTTT,CASDRDGPLNSPLHF
.,TRBJ2-3,TRBV7-9,.,11,TGTTCCAGCAGCCCGGTAGATACGCAGTATTTT,CSSSPVDTQYF
.,TRBJ1-2,TRBV4-1,.,17,TGCGCCAGCAGCCAAGTACGGGTTTCCCGCCCGGAGTATGGCTACACCTTC,CASSQVRVSRPEYGYTF
.,TRBJ2-5,TRBV9,.,14,TGTGCCAGCAGCGTAGAGGCTGGGGGCGAGACCCAGTACTTC,CASSVEAGGETQYF
.,TRBJ1-1,TRBV7-2,.,15,TGTGCCAGCGGACAGAGAAAGCAGGGTAGGACTGAAGCTTTCTTT,CASGQRKQGRTEAFF
.,TRBJ2-7,TRBV2,TRBD1,13,TGTGCCAGCAGTGGTGGGACAGGGAACGAGCAGTACTTC,CASSGGTGNEQYF
.,TRBJ1-2,TRBV15,.,15,TGTGCCACCAGCAGAGTAGGGGCGGGAAACTATGGCTACACCTTC,CATSRVGAGNYGYTF
.,TRBJ1-2,TRBV30,.,13,TGTGCCTGGAGTGTACGGAGCAGATATGGCTACACCTTC,CAWSVRSRYGYTF
.,TRBJ1-2,TRBV2,.,12,TGTGCCAGAACCTTCCAGGATCATGGCTACACCTTC,CARTFQDHGYTF
.,TRBJ1-5,TRBV18,.,14,TGTGCCAGCGCGACTAAAGATAGCAATCAGCCCCAGCATTTT,CASATKDSNQPQHF
.,TRBJ1-3,TRBV15,.,18,TGTGTCACCAGCAGAGATAGGTTTGCTGGGAGTTCTGGAAACACCATATATTTT,CVTSRDRFAGSSGNTIYF
.,TRBJ1-3,TRBV5-1,.,14,TGCGCCAGCAGCCAAGGAGGTCCTGGAAACACCATATATTTT,CASSQGGPGNTIYF
.,TRBJ2-5,TRBV20-1,.,11,TGCAGTGTTGGGGGGCAAGAGACCCAGTACTTC,CSVGGQETQYF